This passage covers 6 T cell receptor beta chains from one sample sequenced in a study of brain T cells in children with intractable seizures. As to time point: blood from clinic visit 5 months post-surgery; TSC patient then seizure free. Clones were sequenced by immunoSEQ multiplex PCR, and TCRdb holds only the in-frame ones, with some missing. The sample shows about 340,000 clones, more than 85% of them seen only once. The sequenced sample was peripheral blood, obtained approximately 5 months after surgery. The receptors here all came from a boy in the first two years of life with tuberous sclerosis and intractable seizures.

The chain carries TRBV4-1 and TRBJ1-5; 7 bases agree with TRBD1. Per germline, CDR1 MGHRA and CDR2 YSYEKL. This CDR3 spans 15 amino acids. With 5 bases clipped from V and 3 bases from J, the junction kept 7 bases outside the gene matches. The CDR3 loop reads CASSKGTAINQPQHF. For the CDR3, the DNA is TGCGCCAGCAGCAAAGGGACAGCCATCAATCAGCCCCAGCATTTT.

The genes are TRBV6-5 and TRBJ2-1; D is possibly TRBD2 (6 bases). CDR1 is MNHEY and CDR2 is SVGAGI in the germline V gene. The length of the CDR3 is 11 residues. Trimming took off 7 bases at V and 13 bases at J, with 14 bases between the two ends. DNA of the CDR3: TGTGCCAGCAAGTACGGGAGACTCCAGTTCTTC. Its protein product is CASKYGRLQFF.

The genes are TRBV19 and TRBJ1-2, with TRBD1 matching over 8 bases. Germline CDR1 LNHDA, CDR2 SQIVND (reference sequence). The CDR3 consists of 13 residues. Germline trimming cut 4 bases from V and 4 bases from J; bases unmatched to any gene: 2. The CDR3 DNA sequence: TGTGCCAGTAGTACAACAGGGGGCTATGGCTACACCTTC. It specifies CASSTTGGYGYTF. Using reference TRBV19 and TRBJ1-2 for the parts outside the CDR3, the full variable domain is DGGITQSPKYLFRKEGQNVTLSCEQNLNHDAMYWYRQDPGQGLRLIYYSQIVNDFQKGDIAEGYSVSREKKESFPLTVTSAQKNPTAFYLCASSTTGGYGYTFGSGTRLTVV.

In nucleotides, the CDR3 is TGTGCCAGCAGCCTAGGACAGAACTATGGCTACACCTTC. It yields the protein CASSLGQNYGYTF. This chain uses TRBV6-5 with TRBJ1-2; D perhaps matches TRBD1 (6 bases). From germline, CDR1 is MNHEY and CDR2 SVGAGI. CDR3 length equals 13 residues. Trimming shortened V by 6 bases and J by 2 bases, and 10 bases separated the two germline ends.

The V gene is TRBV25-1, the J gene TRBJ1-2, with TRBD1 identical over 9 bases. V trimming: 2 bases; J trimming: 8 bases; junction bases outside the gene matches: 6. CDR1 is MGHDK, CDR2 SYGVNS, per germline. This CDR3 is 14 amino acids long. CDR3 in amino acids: CASSELDRGGGYTF. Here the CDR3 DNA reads TGTGCCAGCAGTGAACTGGACAGGGGAGGGGGCTACACCTTC.

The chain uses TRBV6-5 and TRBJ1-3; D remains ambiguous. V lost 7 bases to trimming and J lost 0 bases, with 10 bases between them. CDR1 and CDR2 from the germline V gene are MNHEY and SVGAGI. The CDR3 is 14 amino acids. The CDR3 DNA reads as TGTGCCAGCACCCCGTCAACCTCTGGAAACACCATATATTTT. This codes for CASTPSTSGNTIYF.